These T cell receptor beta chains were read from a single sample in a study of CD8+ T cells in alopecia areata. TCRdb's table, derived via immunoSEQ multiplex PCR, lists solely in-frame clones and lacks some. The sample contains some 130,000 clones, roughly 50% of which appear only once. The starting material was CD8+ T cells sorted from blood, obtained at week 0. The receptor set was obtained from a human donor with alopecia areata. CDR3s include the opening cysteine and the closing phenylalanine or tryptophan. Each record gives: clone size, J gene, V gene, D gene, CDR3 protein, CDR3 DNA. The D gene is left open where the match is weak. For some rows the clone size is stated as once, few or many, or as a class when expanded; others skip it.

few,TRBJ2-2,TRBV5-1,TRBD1,CASSWDRATGELFF,TGCGCCAGCAGCTGGGACAGGGCCACCGGGGAGCTGTTTTTT
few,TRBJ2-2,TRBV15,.,CATSRGDVGPNTGELFF,TGTGCCACCAGCAGAGGGGACGTTGGGCCGAACACCGGGGAGCTGTTTTTT
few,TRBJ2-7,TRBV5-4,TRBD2,CASSLDGGSSYEQYF,TGTGCCAGCAGCTTGGACGGGGGGAGCTCCTACGAGCAGTACTTC
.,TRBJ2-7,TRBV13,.,CASSNGGRKEQYF,TGTGCCAGCAGCAACGGGGGCCGCAAGGAGCAGTACTTC
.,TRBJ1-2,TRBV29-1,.,CSVYLADAHGYTF,TGCAGCGTTTACTTGGCAGACGCCCATGGCTACACCTTC
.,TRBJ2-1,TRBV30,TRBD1,CAWSVAGGVYNEQFF,TGTGCCTGGAGTGTCGCAGGGGGCGTCTACAATGAGCAGTTCTTC
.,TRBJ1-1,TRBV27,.,CASSLSPRVGTEAFF,TGTGCCAGCAGTCTAAGTCCCAGGGTGGGGACTGAAGCTTTCTTT
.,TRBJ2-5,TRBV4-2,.,CASSPTMDNQETQYF,TGTGCCAGCAGCCCAACCATGGATAATCAAGAGACCCAGTACTTC
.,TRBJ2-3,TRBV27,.,CASSVHSTDTQYF,TGTGCCAGCAGCGTACATAGCACAGATACGCAGTATTTT
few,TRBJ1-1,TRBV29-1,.,CSVEDRRATEAFF,TGCAGCGTTGAAGATCGCAGGGCCACTGAAGCTTTCTTT
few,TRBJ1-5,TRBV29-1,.,CSVRAGNQPEHF,TGCAGCGTTCGGGCAGGCAATCAGCCGGAGCATTTT
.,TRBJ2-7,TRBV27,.,CASSLGAGAYEQYF,TGTGCCAGCAGTTTAGGCGCAGGGGCCTACGAGCAGTACTTC
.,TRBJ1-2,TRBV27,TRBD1,CASSSDRGRYGYTF,TGTGCCAGCAGTTCGGACAGGGGGCGGTATGGCTACACCTTC
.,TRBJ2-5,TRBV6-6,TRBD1,CASRLRGTHQETQYF,TGTGCCAGCAGACTCAGGGGGACACACCAAGAGACCCAGTACTTC
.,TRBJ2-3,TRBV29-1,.,CSVEYVDTQYF,TGCAGCGTTGAATACGTCGATACGCAGTATTTT
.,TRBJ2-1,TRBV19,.,CASSPGPLEQFF,TGTGCCAGTAGTCCGGGCCCGTTAGAGCAGTTCTTC
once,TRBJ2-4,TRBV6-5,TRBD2,CASSYSSGDVNIQYF,TGTGCCAGCAGTTATTCTAGCGGGGACGTGAACATTCAGTACTTC
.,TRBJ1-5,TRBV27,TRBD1,CASGDSGNQPQHF,TGTGCCAGCGGGGACAGTGGCAATCAGCCCCAGCATTTT
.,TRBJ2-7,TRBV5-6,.,CASSLAGGTEAEQYF,TGTGCCAGCAGCTTGGCCGGAGGGACGGAGGCCGAGCAGTACTTC
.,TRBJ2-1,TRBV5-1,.,CASSLLNEQFF,TGCGCCAGCAGCTTATTAAATGAGCAGTTCTTC
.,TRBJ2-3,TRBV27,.,CASATQGGDTQYF,TGTGCCAGCGCTACCCAGGGGGGTGATACGCAGTATTTT
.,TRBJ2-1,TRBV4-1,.,CASRGVFREQFF,TGCGCCAGCAGGGGGGTCTTCCGGGAGCAGTTCTTC
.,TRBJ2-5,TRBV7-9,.,CASSLVNEAETQYF,TGTGCCAGCAGCTTAGTTAACGAGGCAGAGACCCAGTACTTC
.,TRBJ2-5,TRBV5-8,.,CASSLRQGGRETQYF,TGTGCCAGCAGCTTGAGGCAGGGAGGCCGAGAGACCCAGTACTTC
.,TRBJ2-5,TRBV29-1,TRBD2,CSVEDRGTKYQETQYF,TGCAGCGTTGAAGATCGGGGGACTAAGTACCAAGAGACCCAGTACTTC
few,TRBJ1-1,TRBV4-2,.,CASSPIIGVNTEAFF,TGTGCCAGCAGCCCGATCATAGGTGTGAACACTGAAGCTTTCTTT
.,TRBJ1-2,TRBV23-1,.,CASSQSGVGYTF,TGCGCCAGCAGTCAATCAGGGGTCGGCTACACCTTC
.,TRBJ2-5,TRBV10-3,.,CAISEVGETQYF,TGTGCCATCAGTGAGGTCGGAGAGACCCAGTACTTC
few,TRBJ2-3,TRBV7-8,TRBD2,CASTSQRGSTDTQYF,TGTGCCAGCACCAGCCAGCGGGGGTCAACAGATACGCAGTATTTT
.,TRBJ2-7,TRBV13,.,CASSLGGGYEQYF,TGTGCCAGCAGCTTAGGTGGGGGGTACGAGCAGTACTTC
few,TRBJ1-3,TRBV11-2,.,CASSLGRISGNTIYF,TGTGCCAGCAGTCTCGGGCGGATCTCTGGAAACACCATATATTTT
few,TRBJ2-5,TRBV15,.,CATSAGLGETQYF,TGTGCCACCAGCGCGGGACTCGGTGAGACCCAGTACTTC
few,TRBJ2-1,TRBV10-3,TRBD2,CAISDDRGVLGYEQFF,TGTGCCATCAGTGACGATCGGGGGGTTTTGGGCTATGAGCAGTTCTTC
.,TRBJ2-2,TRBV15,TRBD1,CATSRSPGQANTGELFF,TGTGCCACCAGCAGATCCCCTGGACAGGCGAACACCGGGGAGCTGTTTTTT
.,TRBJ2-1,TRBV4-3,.,CASSQEGSPQEYNEQFF,TGCGCCAGCAGCCAAGAAGGGAGTCCGCAGGAGTACAATGAGCAGTTCTTC
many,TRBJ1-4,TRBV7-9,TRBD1,CASSLRTGNRGEKLFF,TGTGCCAGCAGCTTAAGGACAGGGAACAGAGGTGAAAAACTGTTTTTT
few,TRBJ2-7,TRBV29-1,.,CSVSQPGRRPYEQYF,TGCAGCGTTAGCCAGCCGGGTAGGAGACCCTACGAGCAGTACTTC
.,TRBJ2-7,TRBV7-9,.,CASSLAGAYEQYF,TGTGCCAGCAGCTTAGCAGGCGCCTACGAGCAGTACTTC
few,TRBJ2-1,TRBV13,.,CASSPSTGSSYNEQFF,TGTGCCAGCAGCCCCTCAACAGGGTCCTCCTACAATGAGCAGTTCTTC
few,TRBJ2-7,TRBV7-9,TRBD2,CASSAREGESHEQYF,TGTGCCAGCAGCGCCCGGGAGGGTGAATCCCACGAGCAGTACTTC
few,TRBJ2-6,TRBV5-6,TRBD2,CASSWGLGDRANVLTF,TGTGCCAGCAGCTGGGGACTAGGGGACAGGGCCAACGTCCTGACTTTC
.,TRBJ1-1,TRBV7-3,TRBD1,CASSLGGQENTEAFF,TGTGCCAGCAGCTTAGGAGGACAGGAGAACACTGAAGCTTTCTTT
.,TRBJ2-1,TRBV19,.,CASSLRTFDEQFF,TGTGCCAGTAGCCTCCGGACATTCGATGAGCAGTTCTTC
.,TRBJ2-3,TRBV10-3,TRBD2,CAVTGTSGGVDTQYF,TGTGCCGTCACCGGGACTAGCGGGGGCGTCGATACGCAGTATTTT
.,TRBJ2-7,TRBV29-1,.,CSVRGAPLGSSYEQYF,TGCAGCGTGAGGGGGGCCCCATTGGGGTCCTCCTACGAGCAGTACTTC
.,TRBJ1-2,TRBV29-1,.,CSVEDWAAGRYGYTF,TGCAGCGTTGAAGATTGGGCGGCTGGGCGCTATGGCTACACCTTC
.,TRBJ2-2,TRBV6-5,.,CASSPQGTGELFF,TGTGCCAGCAGTCCCCAGGGGACCGGGGAGCTGTTTTTT
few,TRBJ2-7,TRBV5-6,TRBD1,CASSTAGQGVGEQYF,TGTGCCAGCAGCACGGCCGGGCAGGGGGTAGGGGAGCAGTACTTC